The sample holds a few counts of the clone carrying this T cell receptor (beta chain). Its antigen is currently unknown. Only one heparinised blood draw was taken per donor, and its volume averaged around 100 mL. Via the markers CD45RO/CCR7/CD25/CD127/CD95/CD27, stem cell-like memory, regulatory, central memory and naive CD4+ cells were sorted. The V gene end was trimmed by 3 bases and the J gene end by 11 bases; junction bases not matched to a gene: 3. Germline V CDR1 and CDR2: MGHRA, YSYEKL. The CDR3 spans 11 residues. The data derive from a study of beta chain features in type 1 diabetes. Whole-study context: Examination covered approximately 100 million sorted cells spanning all samples. General study points: The study found moderately but significantly shorter TCRB CDR3s in all four CD4+ subsets of Type 1 diabetes patients.

The investigators reverse transcribed all of the isolated RNA, so they sequenced expressed TCRB transcripts. Sequencing of naive, central memory and regulatory T cell samples gave an average of around 3.5 million reads. Sequenced by immunoSEQ multiplex PCR; TCRdb stores in-frame clones only, minus some. The profile shows 280,000 or so clones, approximately 15% of them singletons. This clonotype was sampled from a young man with type 1 diabetes. This chain joins TRBV4-1 and TRBJ1-1; 7 nucleotides match TRBD1. Sequencing was done on a sample of naive CD4+ T cells from blood. CDR3 in DNA: TGCGCCAGCAGCCAGAGGGGGCAGGCTTTCTTT. This translates into CASSQRGQAFF.